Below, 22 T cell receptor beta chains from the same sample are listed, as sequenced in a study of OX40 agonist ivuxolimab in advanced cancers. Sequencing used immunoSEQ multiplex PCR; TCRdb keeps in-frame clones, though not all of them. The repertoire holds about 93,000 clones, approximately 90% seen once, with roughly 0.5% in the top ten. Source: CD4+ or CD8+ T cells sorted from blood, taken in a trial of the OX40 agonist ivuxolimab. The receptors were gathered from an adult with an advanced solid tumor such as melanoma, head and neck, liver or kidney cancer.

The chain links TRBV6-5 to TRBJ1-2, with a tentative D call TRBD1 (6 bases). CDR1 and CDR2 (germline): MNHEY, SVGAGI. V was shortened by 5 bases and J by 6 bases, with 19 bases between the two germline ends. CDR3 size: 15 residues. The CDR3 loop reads CASSRSQTGYDGYTF. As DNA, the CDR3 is TGTGCCAGCAGTCGAAGCCAAACAGGGTATGATGGCTACACCTTC.

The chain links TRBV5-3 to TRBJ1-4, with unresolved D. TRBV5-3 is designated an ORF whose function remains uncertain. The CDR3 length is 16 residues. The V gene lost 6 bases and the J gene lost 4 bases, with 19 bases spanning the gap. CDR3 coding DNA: TGTGCCAGAACCCCACCGGTTAACACATATAATGAAAAACTGTTTTTT. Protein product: CARTPPVNTYNEKLFF.

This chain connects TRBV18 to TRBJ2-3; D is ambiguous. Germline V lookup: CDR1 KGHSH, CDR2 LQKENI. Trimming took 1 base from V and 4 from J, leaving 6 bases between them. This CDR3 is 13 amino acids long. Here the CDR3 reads CASSPQVADTQYF. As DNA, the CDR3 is TGTGCCAGCTCACCACAAGTGGCAGATACGCAGTATTTT.

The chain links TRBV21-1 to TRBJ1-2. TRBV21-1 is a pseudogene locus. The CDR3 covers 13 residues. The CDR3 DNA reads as TGTGCCAGCAGAGAACGGTGGAACTATGGCTACACCTTC. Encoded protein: CASRERWNYGYTF.

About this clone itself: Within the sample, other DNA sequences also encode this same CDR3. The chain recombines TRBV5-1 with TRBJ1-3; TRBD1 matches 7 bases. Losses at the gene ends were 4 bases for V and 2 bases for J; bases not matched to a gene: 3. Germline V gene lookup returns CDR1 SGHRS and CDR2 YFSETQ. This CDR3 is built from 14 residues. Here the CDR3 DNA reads TGCGCCAGCAGCCCAGGGACAGCTGGAAACACCATATATTTT. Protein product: CASSPGTAGNTIYF. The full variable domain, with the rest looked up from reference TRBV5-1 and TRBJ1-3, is KAGVTQTPRYLIKTRGQQVTLSCSPISGHRSVSWYQQTPGQGLQFLFEYFSETQRNKGNFPGRFSGRQFSNSRSEMNVSTLELGDSALYLCASSPGTAGNTIYFGEGSWLTVV.

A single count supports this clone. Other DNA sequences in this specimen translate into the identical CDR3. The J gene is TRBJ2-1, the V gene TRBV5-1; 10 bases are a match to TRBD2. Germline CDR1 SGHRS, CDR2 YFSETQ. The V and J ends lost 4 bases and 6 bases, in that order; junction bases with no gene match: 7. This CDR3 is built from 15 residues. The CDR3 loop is CASSPGLAGVNEQFF. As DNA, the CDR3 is TGCGCCAGCAGCCCGGGGCTAGCGGGGGTCAATGAGCAGTTCTTC.

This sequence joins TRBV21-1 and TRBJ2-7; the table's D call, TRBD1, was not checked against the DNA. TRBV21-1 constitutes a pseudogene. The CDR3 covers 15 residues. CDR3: CASSRKGNRDGEQYF. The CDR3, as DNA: TGTGCCAGCAGCAGAAAGGGGAACAGGGACGGCGAGCAGTACTTC.

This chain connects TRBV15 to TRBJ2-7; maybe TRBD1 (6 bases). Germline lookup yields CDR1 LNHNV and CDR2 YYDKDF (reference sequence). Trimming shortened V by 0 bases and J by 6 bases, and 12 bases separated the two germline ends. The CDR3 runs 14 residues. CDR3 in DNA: TGTGCCACCAGCAGAGAGGTAGGGGGTGGCGAGCAGTACTTC. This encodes CATSREVGGGEQYF. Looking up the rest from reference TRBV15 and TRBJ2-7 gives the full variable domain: DAMVIQNPRYQVTQFGKPVTLSCSQTLNHNVMYWYQQKSSQAPKLLFHYYDKDFNNEADTPDNFQSRRPNTSFCFLDIRSPGLGDTAMYLCATSREVGGGEQYFGPGTRLTVT.

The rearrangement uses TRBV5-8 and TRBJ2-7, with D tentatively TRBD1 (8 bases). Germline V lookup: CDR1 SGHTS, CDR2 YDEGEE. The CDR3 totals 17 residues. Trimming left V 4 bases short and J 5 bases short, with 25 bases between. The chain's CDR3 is CASSHTTGEGRFDEQYF. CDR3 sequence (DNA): TGTGCCAGCAGCCATACGACAGGGGAGGGGAGGTTTGACGAGCAGTACTTC.

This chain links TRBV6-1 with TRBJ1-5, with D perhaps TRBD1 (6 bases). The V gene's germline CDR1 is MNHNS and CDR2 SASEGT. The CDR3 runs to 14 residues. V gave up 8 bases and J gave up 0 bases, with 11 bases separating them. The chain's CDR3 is CASVRTVSNQPQHF. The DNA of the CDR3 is TGTGCCAGCGTTAGGACAGTTAGCAATCAGCCCCAGCATTTT.

CDR3 nucleotide sequence: TGTGCCAGCATGGAGGGGGGGACTAATCAGCCCCAGCATTTT. Its translation is CASMEGGTNQPQHF. J is TRBJ1-5 and V is TRBV6-5, with D maybe TRBD1 (6 bases). Germline V gives CDR1 MNHEY, CDR2 SVGAGI. The length of the CDR3 is 14 residues. Trimming removed 7 bases at V and 4 bases at J, with 14 bases between.

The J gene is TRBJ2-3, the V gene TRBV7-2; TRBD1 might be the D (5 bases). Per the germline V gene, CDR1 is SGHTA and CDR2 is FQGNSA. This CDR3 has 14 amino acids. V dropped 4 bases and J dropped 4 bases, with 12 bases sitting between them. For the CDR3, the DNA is TGTGCCAGCAGCTCAGGGCTACTGGCAGATACGCAGTATTTT. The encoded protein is CASSSGLLADTQYF.

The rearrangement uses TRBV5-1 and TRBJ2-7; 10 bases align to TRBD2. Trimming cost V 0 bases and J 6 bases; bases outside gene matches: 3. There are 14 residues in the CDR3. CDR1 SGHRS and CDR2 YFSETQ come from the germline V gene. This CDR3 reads CASSLGRTSGEQYF. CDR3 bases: TGCGCCAGCAGCTTGGGGCGGACTAGCGGCGAGCAGTACTTC.

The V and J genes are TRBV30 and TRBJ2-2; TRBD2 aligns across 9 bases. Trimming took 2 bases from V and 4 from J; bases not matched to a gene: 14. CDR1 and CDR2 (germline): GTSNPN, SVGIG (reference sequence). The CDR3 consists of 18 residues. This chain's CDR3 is CAWSRHRRGGAATGELFF. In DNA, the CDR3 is TGTGCCTGGAGTAGACACCGACGCGGGGGGGCGGCCACCGGGGAGCTGTTTTTT.

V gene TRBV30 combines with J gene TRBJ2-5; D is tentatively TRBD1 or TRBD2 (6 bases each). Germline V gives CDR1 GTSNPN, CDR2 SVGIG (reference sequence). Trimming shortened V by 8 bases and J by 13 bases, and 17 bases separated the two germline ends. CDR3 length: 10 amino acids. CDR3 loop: CATWGAYMYF. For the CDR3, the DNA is TGTGCCACCTGGGGGGCATATATGTACTTC.

In nucleotides, the CDR3 is TGTGCCAGCAGCTATAGACCATTAGGTGGAAACACCATATATTTT. This codes for CASSYRPLGGNTIYF. This chain connects TRBV6-5 to TRBJ1-3; D is undetermined. V lost 6 bases and J lost 3, with 15 bases in between. The CDR3 loop spans 15 amino acids. Germline V gene lookup returns CDR1 MNHEY and CDR2 SVGAGI.

The CDR3 DNA reads TGTGCCAGCAGCCGGATAGCGGGGGGGCTGGACAATGAGCAGTTCTTC. It translates to CASSRIAGGLDNEQFF. The V gene is TRBV11-1, the J gene TRBJ2-1; TRBD2 agrees at 11 bases. The CDR3 has 16 amino acids. Germline values: CDR1 SGHAT, CDR2 FQDESV (reference sequence). The V and J ends lost 5 bases and 5 bases, in that order; junction bases with no gene match: 8.

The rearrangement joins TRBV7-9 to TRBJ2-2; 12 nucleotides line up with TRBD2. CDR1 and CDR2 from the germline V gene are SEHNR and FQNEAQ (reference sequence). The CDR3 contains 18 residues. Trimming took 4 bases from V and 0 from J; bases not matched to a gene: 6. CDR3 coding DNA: TGTGCCAGCAGCTCGAGGACTAGCGGGACATCGAACACCGGGGAGCTGTTTTTT. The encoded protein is CASSSRTSGTSNTGELFF.

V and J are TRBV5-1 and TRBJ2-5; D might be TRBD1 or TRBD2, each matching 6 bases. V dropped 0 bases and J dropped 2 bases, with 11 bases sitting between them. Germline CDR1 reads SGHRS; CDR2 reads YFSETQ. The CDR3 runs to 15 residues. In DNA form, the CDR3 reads TGCGCCAGCAGCTTGGCCAGGGGAGGACAAGAGACCCAGTACTTC. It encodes CASSLARGGQETQYF.

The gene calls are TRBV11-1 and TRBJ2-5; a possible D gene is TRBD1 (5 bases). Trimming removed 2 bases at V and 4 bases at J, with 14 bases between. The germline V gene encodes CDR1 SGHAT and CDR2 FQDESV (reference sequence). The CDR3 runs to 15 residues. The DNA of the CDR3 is TGTGCCAGCAGCTTATCCAGGGTTGGTTCAGAGACCCAGTACTTC. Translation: CASSLSRVGSETQYF. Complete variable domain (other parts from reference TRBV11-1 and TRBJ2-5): EAEVAQSPRYKITEKSQAVAFWCDPISGHATLYWYRQILGQGPELLVQFQDESVVDDSQLPKDRFSAERLKGVDSTLKIQPAELGDSAMYLCASSLSRVGSETQYFGPGTRLLVL.

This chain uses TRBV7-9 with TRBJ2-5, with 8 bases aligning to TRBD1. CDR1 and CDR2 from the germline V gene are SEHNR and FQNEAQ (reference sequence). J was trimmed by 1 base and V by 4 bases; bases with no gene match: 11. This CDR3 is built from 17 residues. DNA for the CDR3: TGTGCCAGCAGCTCTGATGGAAGGACAGGGTTCCAAGAGACCCAGTACTTC. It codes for CASSSDGRTGFQETQYF.

CDR3 coding DNA: TGTGCCAGCAGTTTAGCGGGAGGGCACCACGAGCAGTACTTC. It translates to CASSLAGGHHEQYF. The rearrangement uses TRBV6-6 and TRBJ2-7; 11 bases match TRBD2. CDR3 length: 14 amino acids. J gave up 5 bases and V 4 bases, and 4 bases lay outside the gene matches. The germline gives CDR1 MNHNY, CDR2 SVGAGI (reference sequence).